This section outlines one T cell receptor (beta chain) sequence together with its context. This receptor's antigen is unknown. No qualities accompany the bases; no much larger clone lies one base away. Each collaborating institution followed its own protocols to collect whole blood in K2EDTA tubes. Collaborator samples were shipped for TCRbeta analysis as frozen whole blood, isolated PBMCs, or DNA extracted from either sample type. TCRbeta CDR3 regions were amplified from genomic DNA using the immunoSEQ Assay, a bias-controlled multiplex PCR. As for how the authors treated the data: The number of nucleated cells in each sample was estimated by amplification of reference gene primers within the assay. To quantify the absolute abundance of each unique TCRbeta CDR3 rearrangement, sequence reads were collapsed and filtered. For each sample, productive Simpson clonality was calculated as the square root of Simpson's diversity index over productive rearrangements. TCRdb obtained this table from immuneACCESS and retained in-frame rearrangements with V and J assigned. These tables miss some clones; where compared with another copy, unresolved V genes account for less than half of the shortfall, and the remainder is unexplained. D and trimming come from the DNA, and the V and J calls and clone size come from that table. For this sample there are roughly 55,000 clones; about 72% appear just once. Around 12% of the sample comes from the top ten.

The CDR3 spans 16 residues, from the cysteine through the phenylalanine. Here the CDR3 DNA is all that survives: 48 bases in frame from base 1. V is cut by 2 bases and J by 7 bases, and the space between the germline ends is 15 bases. For CDR1 and CDR2, the germline V gene (reference sequence) lists WNHNN and SYGVQD. The sample belongs to a study of blood T cell repertoires in COVID-19 (dated by TCRdb to 2018 to 2021). The study in broad terms: The collaborator samples originated in the United States, Italy and Spain and spanned the acute and convalescent phases of COVID-19. The sample metadata nearly always contained a de-identified subject ID, COVID-19 status, age in years and sex. The repertoires were made available in a free public database intended to serve as a resource for research on the immune response to SARS-CoV-2. Where HLA class I and class II types were available, the types were taken from metadata supplied by the sample provider, not from assay-based typing. The samples were drawn from the first 160 participants of the ongoing ImmuneRACE study and from 1,254 subjects provided by 6 global collaborators. Deeply sampled blood TCRbeta repertoires from subjects exposed to, actively infected with, or recovered from COVID-19 were included in the dataset. The prospective study material was composed of cDNA or gDNA derived from T cells, B-cell-depleted T cells, or PBMCs.

The study at large found these results: Clinical and demographic metadata were provided uncurated, with the amount varying by source and participant.

Input material: peripheral blood. The V and J genes are TRBV10-1 and TRBJ1-6; the D gene identity is not certain. This receptor was taken from a man older than 75 with acute or convalescent COVID-19. The base sequence is TGCGCCAGCAGTGAGGCGCCCCGTGGCGGGAATTCACCCCTCCACTTT. It codes for CASSEAPRGGNSPLHF.